This record covers a single T cell receptor (beta chain). Clones were read by immunoSEQ multiplex PCR, and TCRdb kept only the in-frame ones, dropping some. The table shows some 2,000,000 clones, with over 85% occurring only once. The data stem from a study of shared clonotypes between healthy human individuals. Naive CD8 cells were CD45RO-negative, positively selected for CCR7, excluding terminally differentiated effector memory CD45RA+ cells. The V gene's germline CDR1 is ENHRY and CDR2 SYGVKD. The ends lost 3 bases at V and 5 bases at J; junction bases unmatched: 7. The CDR3 loop spans 14 amino acids.

J is TRBJ2-7 and V is TRBV10-3; 7 bases are a match to TRBD2. Sequencing input: naive CD8+ T cells sorted from blood. The origin of this receptor is a man younger than 35 in good health. CDR3 residues: CAISDLGGNNEQYF. Written as DNA, the CDR3 is TGTGCCATCAGTGATCTGGGAGGGAACAACGAGCAGTACTTC.